The clone carrying this T cell receptor (beta chain) has a handful of counts. Its specificity is not known. These data belong to a study of regulatory T cells in long-lasting Graves disease. Study-wide results and limits: With approximately 2,800 shared public clonotypes, persistent patients exceeded new patients, who shared about a thousand. Peripheral blood was the sole material, not thyroid tissue.

Arm-PCR with iRepertoire HTBI primers amplified the CDR3 regions for these TCR beta libraries. TCRdb reprocessed the multiplex PCR reads via MiXCR and lists one record per CDR3 protein. Found here are around 300,000 distinct CDR3 sequences, 20% to 25% of them singletons; the top ten hold 56%. Stated time point: persistent/refractory GD, antithyroid drugs over 5 years with positive TRAb. With RNA extracted from PBMCs as input, the TCR library was made. Germline lookup yields CDR1 SGHAT and CDR2 FQNNGV. The CDR3 runs to 12 residues. V was pared by 3 bases and J by 6 bases, with 5 bases between. Sequenced material: peripheral blood mononuclear cells (PBMCs), taken when the disease was refractory, from a patient treated with antithyroid drugs. This rearrangement joins TRBV11-2 to TRBJ2-2; the D is unclear. This TCR derives from a female donor with Graves disease. In nucleotides, the CDR3 is TGTGCCAGCAGCTTGCCCCCCGGGGAGCTGTTTTTT. It encodes CASSLPPGELFF.